This is a list of T cell receptor beta chains from one sample in a study of cytomegalovirus exposure and HLA in healthy donors. The method was immunoSEQ multiplex PCR; TCRdb's version includes in-frame clones alone and lacks a portion of them. The table has approximately 110,000 clones, around 64% seen once; the top ten hold 8.7%. The sample comprised PBMCs. All receptors derive from a man younger than 40 in good health and CMV-seropositive. CDR3s include the opening cysteine and the closing phenylalanine or tryptophan. D genes are given only for firm matches. Not all rows give a size; the values are once, few, many and, for expanded clones, a class.

TRBV29-1,TRBJ2-3,TRBD1,few,CSVTATDRDGTDTQYF,TGCAGCGTCACCGCAACGGACAGGGATGGCACAGATACGCAGTATTTT
TRBV28,TRBJ1-5,TRBD1,once,CASTNWDRYSYASWPQHF,TGTGCCAGCACAAATTGGGACAGGTATTCTTACGCATCATGGCCCCAGCATTTT
TRBV9,TRBJ2-3,-,-,CASSVEAGRGTDTQYF,TGTGCCAGCAGCGTAGAGGCGGGGAGAGGAACGGATACGCAGTATTTT
TRBV5-1,TRBJ2-7,-,few,CASSPSGRDTREQYF,TGCGCCAGCAGCCCGAGCGGCAGGGACACTCGCGAGCAGTACTTC
TRBV27,TRBJ2-3,TRBD2,-,CASSEAGRSRDTQYF,TGTGCCAGCAGTGAAGCGGGACGGAGTAGGGATACGCAGTATTTT
TRBV4-1,TRBJ2-3,TRBD1,-,CASSQGPNRGLTTQYF,TGCGCCAGCAGCCAAGGTCCGAACAGGGGGCTGACTACGCAGTATTTT
TRBV18,TRBJ1-3,TRBD1,-,CASSPTGTGVLASGNTIYF,TGTGCCAGCTCACCGACCGGGACAGGGGTACTGGCCTCTGGAAACACCATATATTTT
TRBV7-2,TRBJ2-4,-,-,CASSPGAAKNIQYF,TGTGCCAGCAGCCCGGGAGCGGCCAAAAACATTCAGTATTTC
TRBV7-2,TRBJ2-7,TRBD1,-,CASSPGDRGYEQYF,TGTGCCAGCAGCCCAGGTGACAGGGGCTACGAGCAGTACTTC
TRBV18,TRBJ1-2,TRBD1,-,CASSPSGTGNGYTF,TGTGCCAGCTCACCATCAGGGACAGGGAATGGCTACACCTTC
TRBV6-1,TRBJ1-5,-,few,CASSEKVLGESQHF,TGTGCCAGCAGTGAGAAGGTCCTCGGGGAGTCCCAGCATTTT
TRBV10-1,TRBJ2-3,TRBD2,-,CASSAGLAGKTDTQYF,TGCGCCAGCAGCGCGGGACTAGCGGGGAAAACAGATACGCAGTATTTT
TRBV10-3,TRBJ2-1,TRBD1,few,CAISEVQGAQEQFF,TGTGCCATCAGTGAAGTACAGGGGGCGCAGGAGCAGTTCTTC
TRBV5-8,TRBJ1-1,-,-,CASSWGVMNTEAFF,TGTGCCAGCAGCTGGGGGGTTATGAACACTGAAGCTTTCTTT
TRBV6-1,TRBJ2-7,TRBD1,-,CASSEQPGQGSYEQYF,TGTGCCAGCAGTGAACAGCCGGGACAGGGGTCTTACGAGCAGTACTTC
TRBV28,TRBJ1-2,-,-,CASSLSGLRNYGYTF,TGTGCCAGCAGTCTCTCAGGGTTGCGGAACTATGGCTACACCTTC
TRBV29-1,TRBJ2-4,-,-,CSVGGRKNIQYF,TGCAGCGTTGGGGGCAGGAAAAACATTCAGTACTTC
TRBV5-1,TRBJ1-5,-,-,CASSLGGGQPQHF,TGCGCCAGCAGCTTGGGCGGGGGCCAGCCCCAGCATTTT
TRBV27,TRBJ1-2,-,-,CASSLYRGLSYGYTF,TGTGCCAGCAGTTTATATAGGGGCTTGAGCTATGGCTACACCTTC
TRBV29-1,TRBJ1-1,-,-,CSVWTPGVETEAFF,TGCAGCGTATGGACGCCAGGGGTAGAAACTGAAGCTTTCTTT
TRBV2,TRBJ2-3,TRBD2,-,CASSEQSSGGPDTQYF,TGTGCCAGCAGTGAACAGTCTAGCGGGGGCCCAGATACGCAGTATTTT
TRBV11-1,TRBJ2-6,-,few,CASSLVRTGANVLTF,TGTGCCAGCAGCTTAGTGAGGACTGGGGCCAACGTCCTGACTTTC
TRBV10-2,TRBJ2-3,TRBD2,-,CASSLRTSRTDTQYF,TGCGCCAGCAGCTTGAGGACTAGCAGAACAGATACGCAGTATTTT
TRBV28,TRBJ1-2,-,-,CASSFSPGGGYTF,TGTGCCAGCAGTTTTTCGCCGGGGGGCGGCTACACCTTC
TRBV4-3,TRBJ2-1,-,-,CASSHEGDPRGNEQFF,TGCGCCAGCAGCCATGAGGGGGACCCCCGCGGAAATGAGCAGTTCTTC
TRBV27,TRBJ2-3,TRBD2,-,CASSPLAGGLADTQYF,TGTGCCAGCAGTCCCCTAGCGGGAGGGCTCGCAGATACGCAGTATTTT
TRBV28,TRBJ1-2,TRBD1,-,CASRSYRGFNYGYTF,TGTGCCAGCAGGTCTTACAGGGGATTTAACTATGGCTACACCTTC
TRBV4-2,TRBJ1-6,-,-,CASSQGEVGYYNSPLHF,TGTGCCAGCAGCCAAGGGGAGGTAGGGTACTATAATTCACCCCTCCACTTT
TRBV29-1,TRBJ2-1,-,-,CREPNRATRSPSYNEQFF,TGCAGAGAACCTAATCGCGCTACCCGAAGCCCCTCCTACAATGAGCAGTTCTTC
TRBV29-1,TRBJ2-3,TRBD1,-,CSVVLGQGYLSTDTQYF,TGCAGCGTTGTTCTGGGACAGGGATACCTTAGCACAGATACGCAGTATTTT
TRBV19,TRBJ2-7,TRBD1,-,CASSITGTGRNEQYF,TGTGCCAGTAGTATTACCGGGACAGGGAGAAACGAGCAGTACTTC
TRBV5-5,TRBJ2-6,-,few,CASSLDKGSGANVLTF,TGTGCCAGCAGCCTGGACAAGGGGTCTGGGGCCAACGTCCTGACTTTC
TRBV6-1,TRBJ1-5,-,-,CASRTDSGNQPQHF,TGTGCCAGCCGGACGGACAGCGGCAATCAGCCCCAGCATTTT
TRBV7-8,TRBJ2-1,TRBD2,-,CASSPKSGEANEQFF,TGTGCCAGCAGCCCAAAGAGCGGGGAGGCCAATGAGCAGTTCTTC
TRBV19,TRBJ1-5,-,few,CASRPPGGSNQPQHF,TGTGCCAGTCGACCCCCCGGAGGTAGCAATCAGCCCCAGCATTTT
TRBV7-8,TRBJ1-1,-,few,CASSPVSAGNTEAFF,TGTGCCAGCAGCCCAGTTTCGGCAGGGAACACTGAAGCTTTCTTT
TRBV6-5,TRBJ1-6,-,-,CAGSEIPYNSPLHF,TGTGCCGGCAGTGAGATTCCTTATAATTCACCCCTCCACTTT
TRBV30,TRBJ1-6,TRBD1,-,CAQGERGSPLHF,TGTGCCCAGGGGGAGAGGGGTTCACCCCTCCACTTT
TRBV7-2,TRBJ2-3,-,-,CASSPWGEGSTDTQYF,TGTGCCAGCAGCCCTTGGGGGGAAGGTAGCACAGATACGCAGTATTTT
TRBV28,TRBJ2-1,TRBD1,-,CASSLVPSAGGVYEQFF,TGTGCCAGCAGTTTGGTACCTTCGGCAGGGGGCGTGTATGAGCAGTTCTTC
TRBV6-4,TRBJ2-1,-,-,CASSDGQVYGEQFF,TGTGCCAGCAGTGACGGGCAGGTATACGGTGAGCAGTTCTTC
TRBV9,TRBJ2-1,-,-,CASSVEQGSYNEQFF,TGTGCCAGCAGCGTAGAGCAGGGTTCTTACAATGAGCAGTTCTTC
TRBV6-1,TRBJ1-2,TRBD1,few,CASSGQGVLGYTF,TGTGCCAGCAGTGGACAGGGGGTGCTTGGCTACACCTTC
TRBV5-4,TRBJ1-2,-,-,CASSNPPSYGYTF,TGTGCCAGCAGTAATCCTCCTAGCTATGGCTACACCTTC
TRBV5-1,TRBJ1-3,TRBD1,-,CASSLENRGPGNTIYF,TGCGCCAGCAGCTTGGAGAACAGGGGGCCTGGAAACACCATATATTTT
TRBV27,TRBJ1-5,TRBD1,-,CASSFWGQGRAGDQPQHF,TGTGCCAGCAGTTTCTGGGGACAGGGACGAGCCGGGGATCAGCCCCAGCATTTT
TRBV10-3,TRBJ1-1,-,-,CAIKREMRMNTEAFF,TGTGCCATCAAAAGGGAGATGAGGATGAACACTGAAGCTTTCTTT
TRBV19,TRBJ1-5,TRBD1,few,CASSTDRDRGYSNQPQHF,TGTGCCAGTAGTACCGACCGGGACAGGGGCTATAGCAATCAGCCCCAGCATTTT
TRBV11-1,TRBJ2-3,TRBD2,-,CASSSEGTSGSKGTDTQYF,TGTGCCAGCAGTTCAGAGGGGACTAGCGGGAGTAAGGGGACAGATACGCAGTATTTT
TRBV9,TRBJ2-5,TRBD2,-,CASSDLAGAETQYF,TGTGCCAGCAGCGATCTAGCGGGAGCGGAGACCCAGTACTTC
TRBV29-1,TRBJ1-1,TRBD1,-,CSVDGDRQIEAFF,TGCAGCGTTGATGGGGACAGGCAAATTGAAGCTTTCTTT
TRBV5-1,TRBJ2-1,-,-,CASSLVPGGYNEQFF,TGCGCCAGCAGCTTGGTCCCAGGGGGGTACAATGAGCAGTTCTTC
TRBV29-1,TRBJ1-1,TRBD1,-,CSVPGQGSKTEAFF,TGCAGCGTCCCGGGACAGGGCTCGAAAACTGAAGCTTTCTTT